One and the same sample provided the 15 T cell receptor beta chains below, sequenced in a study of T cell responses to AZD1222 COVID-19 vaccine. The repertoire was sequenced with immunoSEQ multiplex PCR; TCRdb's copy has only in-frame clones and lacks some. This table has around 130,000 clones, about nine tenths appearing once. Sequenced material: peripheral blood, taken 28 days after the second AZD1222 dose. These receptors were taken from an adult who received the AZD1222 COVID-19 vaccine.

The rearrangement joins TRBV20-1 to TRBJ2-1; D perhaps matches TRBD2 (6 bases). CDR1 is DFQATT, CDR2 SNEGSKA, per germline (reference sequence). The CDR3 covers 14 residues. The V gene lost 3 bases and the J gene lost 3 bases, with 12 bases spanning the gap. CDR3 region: CSASGGANYNEQFF. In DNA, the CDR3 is TGCAGTGCTAGTGGCGGGGCGAACTACAATGAGCAGTTCTTC.

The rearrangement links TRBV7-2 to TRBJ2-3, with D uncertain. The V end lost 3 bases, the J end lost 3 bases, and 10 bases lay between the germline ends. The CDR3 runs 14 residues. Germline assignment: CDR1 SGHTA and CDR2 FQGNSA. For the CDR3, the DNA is TGTGCCAGCAGCTTTTCCGGTAGGACAGATACGCAGTATTTT. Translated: CASSFSGRTDTQYF.

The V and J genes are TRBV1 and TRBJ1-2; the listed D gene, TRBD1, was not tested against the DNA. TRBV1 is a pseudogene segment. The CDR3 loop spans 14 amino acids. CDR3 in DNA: TGCACCAGCAGCCAAAACAGGGCCTACTATGGCTACACCTTC. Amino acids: CTSSQNRAYYGYTF.

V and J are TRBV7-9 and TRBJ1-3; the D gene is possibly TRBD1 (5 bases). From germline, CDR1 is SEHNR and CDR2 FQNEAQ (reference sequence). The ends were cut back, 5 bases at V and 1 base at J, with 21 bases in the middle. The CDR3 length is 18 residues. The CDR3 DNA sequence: TGTGCCAGCAGCCCGGTTATATGGCAGGGAAGATCTGGAAACACCATATATTTT. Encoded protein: CASSPVIWQGRSGNTIYF.

CDR3 DNA sequence: TGTGCCAGCAACGAAAGGGACATCCCTGGGGAGCAGTACTTC. Translating it yields CASNERDIPGEQYF. The chain couples TRBV6-6 to TRBJ2-7, with TRBD1 as a possible D gene (6 bases). CDR3 length: 14 residues. Germline V lookup: CDR1 MNHNY, CDR2 SVGAGI (reference sequence). V dropped 7 bases and J dropped 7 bases, with 20 bases sitting between them.

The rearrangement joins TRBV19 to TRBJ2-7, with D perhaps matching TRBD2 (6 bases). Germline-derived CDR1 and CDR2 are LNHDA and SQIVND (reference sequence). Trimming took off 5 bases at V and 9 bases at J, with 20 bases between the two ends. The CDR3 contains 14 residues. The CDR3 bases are TGTGCCAGTAGTTCCGGGCGGGGAAGCTTTGGGCAGTACTTC. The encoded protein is CASSSGRGSFGQYF.

DNA for the CDR3: TGTGCCAGCCTAGATATGGGGAGCTCTGGAAACACCATATATTTT. It codes for CASLDMGSSGNTIYF. This chain uses TRBV6-5 with TRBJ1-3; D uncertain. Germline loops: CDR1 MNHEY, CDR2 SVGAGI. The length of the CDR3 is 15 residues. V was clipped by 8 bases and J by 0 bases, with 14 bases between them.

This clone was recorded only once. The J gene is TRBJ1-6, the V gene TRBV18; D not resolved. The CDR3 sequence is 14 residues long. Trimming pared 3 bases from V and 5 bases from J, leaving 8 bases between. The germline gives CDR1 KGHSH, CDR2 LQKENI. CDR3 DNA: TGTGCCAGCTCACCCGGGCTAAATAATTCACCCCTCCACTTT. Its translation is CASSPGLNNSPLHF.

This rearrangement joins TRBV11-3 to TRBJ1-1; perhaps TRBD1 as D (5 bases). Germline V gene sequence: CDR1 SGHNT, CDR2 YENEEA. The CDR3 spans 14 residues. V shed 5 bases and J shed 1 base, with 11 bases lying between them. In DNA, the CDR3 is TGTGCCAGCAGCCCCCATCAGGGGAACACTGAAGCTTTCTTT. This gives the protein CASSPHQGNTEAFF.

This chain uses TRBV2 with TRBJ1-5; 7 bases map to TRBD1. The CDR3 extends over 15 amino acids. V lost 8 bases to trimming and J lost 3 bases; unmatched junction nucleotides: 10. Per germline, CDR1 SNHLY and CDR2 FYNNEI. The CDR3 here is CASCDRTGSNQPQHF. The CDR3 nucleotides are TGTGCCAGCTGCGATAGGACAGGTTCCAATCAGCCCCAGCATTTT.

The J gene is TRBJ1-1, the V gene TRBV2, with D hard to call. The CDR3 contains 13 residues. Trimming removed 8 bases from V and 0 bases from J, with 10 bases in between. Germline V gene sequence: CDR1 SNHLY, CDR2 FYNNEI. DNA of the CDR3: TGTGCCAGCGGACTGGAAGTGAACACTGAAGCTTTCTTT. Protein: CASGLEVNTEAFF.

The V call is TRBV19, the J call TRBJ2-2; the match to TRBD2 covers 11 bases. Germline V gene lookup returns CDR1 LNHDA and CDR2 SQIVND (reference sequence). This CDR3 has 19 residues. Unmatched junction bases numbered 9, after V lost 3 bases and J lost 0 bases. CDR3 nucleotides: TGTGCCAGTAGTATCCAGTTGGCTAGCGGGAGGTCGAACACCGGGGAGCTGTTTTTT. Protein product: CASSIQLASGRSNTGELFF.

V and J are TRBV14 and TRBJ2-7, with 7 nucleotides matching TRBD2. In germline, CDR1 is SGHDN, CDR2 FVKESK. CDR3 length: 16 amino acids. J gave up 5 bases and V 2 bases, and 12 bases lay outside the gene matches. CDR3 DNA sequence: TGTGCCAGCAGCCAATGGGACTACCTACAACGAGACGAGCAGTACTTC. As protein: CASSQWDYLQRDEQYF.

CDR3 in amino acids: CASSYGPGGNQPQHF. In DNA, the CDR3 is TGTGCCAGCAGCTATGGACCGGGAGGCAATCAGCCCCAGCATTTT. The V and J genes are TRBV7-2 and TRBJ1-5, with no clear D. Trimming removed 4 bases from V and 2 bases from J, with 12 bases in between. The CDR3 is made up of 15 amino acids. Per germline, CDR1 SGHTA and CDR2 FQGNSA. The variable domain in full, with the rest retrieved from reference TRBV7-2 and TRBJ1-5, is GAGVSQSPSNKVTEKGKDVELRCDPISGHTALYWYRQSLGQGLEFLIYFQGNSAPDKSGLPSDRFSAERTGGSVSTLTIQRTQQEDSAVYLCASSYGPGGNQPQHFGDGTRLSIL.

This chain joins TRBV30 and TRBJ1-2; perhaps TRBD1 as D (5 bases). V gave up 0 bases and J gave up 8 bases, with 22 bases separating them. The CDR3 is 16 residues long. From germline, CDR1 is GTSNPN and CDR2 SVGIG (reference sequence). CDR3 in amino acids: CAWSVHGGSLSWGYTF. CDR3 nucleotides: TGTGCCTGGAGTGTACACGGGGGGTCCCTCTCCTGGGGCTACACCTTC. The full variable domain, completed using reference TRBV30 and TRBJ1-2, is SQTIHQWPATLVQPVGSPLSLECTVEGTSNPNLYWYRQAAGRGLQLLFYSVGIGQISSEVPQNLSASRPQDRQFILSSKKLLLSDSGFYLCAWSVHGGSLSWGYTFGSGTRLTVV.